This TCR beta chain was profiled in a study of CD8+ T cells in alopecia areata. Study findings and constraints: Throughout tofacitinib, many expanded lesional clones continued to persist in scalp and blood.

Described treatment: oral pan-JAK inhibitor, 5-10 mg twice daily. It was from alopecia areata patients that lesional scalp punch biopsies and peripheral blood were collected. Germline V gene sequence: CDR1 SQVTM, CDR2 ANQGSEA. The CDR3 length is 11 residues. V shed 4 bases and J shed 3 bases, with 7 bases lying between them. Sequencing used cDNA as its template, made by extracting RNA and reverse transcribing it. This table comes from immunoSEQ multiplex PCR, and its TCRdb copy is limited to in-frame clones, with some not included. This table has more than 110,000 clones, roughly four fifths appearing once. This clone has just a few counts. Its antigen remains unknown.

The sequence was obtained from a human donor with alopecia areata. The input for sequencing was CD8+ T cells sorted from blood, taken at week 4, from a patient treated with tofacitinib. V gene TRBV29-1 combines with J gene TRBJ2-7; D uncertain. DNA of the CDR3: TGCAGCGTTGTGTCAGACTACGAGCAGTACTTC. It yields the protein CSVVSDYEQYF.